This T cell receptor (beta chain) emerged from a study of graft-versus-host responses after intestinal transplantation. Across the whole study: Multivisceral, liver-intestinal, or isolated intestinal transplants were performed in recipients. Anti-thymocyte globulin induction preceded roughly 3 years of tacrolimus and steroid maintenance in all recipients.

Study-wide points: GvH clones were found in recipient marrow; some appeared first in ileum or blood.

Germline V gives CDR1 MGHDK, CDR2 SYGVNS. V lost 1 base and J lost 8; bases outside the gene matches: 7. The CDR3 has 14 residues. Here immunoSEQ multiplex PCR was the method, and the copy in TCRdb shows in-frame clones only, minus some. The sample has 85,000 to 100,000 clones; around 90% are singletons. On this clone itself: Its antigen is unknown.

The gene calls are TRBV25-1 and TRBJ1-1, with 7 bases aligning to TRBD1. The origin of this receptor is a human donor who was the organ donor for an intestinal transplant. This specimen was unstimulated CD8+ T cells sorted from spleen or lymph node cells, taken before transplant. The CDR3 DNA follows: TGTGCCAGCAGTGAATCGGGACAGAGCTTCGAAGCTTTCTTT. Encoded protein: CASSESGQSFEAFF.